This is a list of T cell receptor beta chains from one sample in a study of shared clonotypes between healthy human individuals. Sequencing used immunoSEQ multiplex PCR; TCRdb keeps in-frame clones, though not all of them. The sample has nearly 750,000 clones, over 55% seen once. The material sequenced was memory CD4+ T cells sorted from blood. The receptors were gathered from a woman in her 30s in good health. CDR3s include the opening cysteine and the closing phenylalanine or tryptophan. D genes are given only for firm matches. Not all rows give a size; the values are once, few, many and, for expanded clones, a class.

clone size,J gene,D gene,V gene,CDR3 DNA,CDR3 protein
NA,TRBJ1-2,TRBD1,TRBV30,TGTGCCTGGAGTAACAAGGGGGCCCACTATGGCTACACCTTC,CAWSNKGAHYGYTF
NA,TRBJ1-2,TRBD1,TRBV7-2,TGTGCCAGCAGCCCCGGGACAGGGGCCAACTATGGCTACACCTTC,CASSPGTGANYGYTF
NA,TRBJ2-7,TRBD2,TRBV5-6,TGTGCCAGCAGCTTTTTCGGCGTAGCGGGAGAAGGGGAGCAGTACTTC,CASSFFGVAGEGEQYF
NA,TRBJ2-1,NA,TRBV5-1,TGCGCCAGCAGCGGAGCTAGTGGCTCCTACAATGAGCAGTTCTTC,CASSGASGSYNEQFF
NA,TRBJ1-6,NA,TRBV29-1,TGCAGCGTCGCCGATACGTATAATTCACCCCTCCACTTT,CSVADTYNSPLHF
few,TRBJ1-3,TRBD1,TRBV7-9,TGTGCCAGCAGTTTAGACAGGGCTGGAAACACCATATATTTT,CASSLDRAGNTIYF
NA,TRBJ2-3,NA,TRBV10-3,TGTGCCATCGGCCAAGTGGAAGATACGCAGTATTTT,CAIGQVEDTQYF
once,TRBJ2-2,NA,TRBV5-1,TGCGCCAGCAGCTTGGCAGGGATCGGGGAGCTGTTTTTT,CASSLAGIGELFF
NA,TRBJ1-5,TRBD1,TRBV4-1,TGCGCCAGCAGCCAGCGACAGGGGGCAGGTCAGCCCCAGCATTTT,CASSQRQGAGQPQHF
NA,TRBJ2-5,NA,TRBV2,TGTGCCAGCTGTGTGATGGAGACCCAGTACTTC,CASCVMETQYF
NA,TRBJ1-5,TRBD1,TRBV28,TGTGCCAGCAGTTTAGATTTCGTTGGGGGACAGAGCAATCAGCCCCAGCATTTT,CASSLDFVGGQSNQPQHF
NA,TRBJ1-1,TRBD1,TRBV5-1,TGCGCCAGCAGCTTGGGGACAGGGTCATTGGCTTTCTTT,CASSLGTGSLAFF
NA,TRBJ2-7,NA,TRBV18,TGTGCCAGCTCATCTAGACGAACAGGGTTTCGCTACGAGCAGTACTTC,CASSSRRTGFRYEQYF
NA,TRBJ2-2,TRBD1,TRBV19,TGTGCCAGTAGTATAGCAGACAGGGGTACCGGGGAGCTGTTTTTT,CASSIADRGTGELFF
NA,TRBJ1-5,NA,TRBV6-5,TGTGCCAGCAGTACACAGGGAACGGGGCAGCCCCAGCATTTT,CASSTQGTGQPQHF
NA,TRBJ2-1,NA,TRBV7-8,TGTGCCAGCAGCTTAGGCCGCACCCGCTCCTACAATGAGCAGTTCTTC,CASSLGRTRSYNEQFF
NA,TRBJ2-5,NA,TRBV10-1,TGCGCCAGCAGTGACGGACAGCTACAAGAGACCCAGTACTTC,CASSDGQLQETQYF
NA,TRBJ2-5,TRBD1,TRBV28,TGTGCCAGCAGTTCGGGACAGGGAAGGGAGACCCAGTACTTC,CASSSGQGRETQYF
NA,TRBJ2-2,TRBD2,TRBV7-3,TGTGCCAGCAGCTTGATGATTGCGGGAGGCAACACCGGGGAGCTGTTTTTT,CASSLMIAGGNTGELFF
NA,TRBJ2-5,NA,TRBV14,TGTGCCAGCAGCCAAGCTCTCAGGGTGGGGGAGACCCAGCACTTC,CASSQALRVGETQHF
NA,TRBJ1-2,NA,TRBV5-6,TGTGCCAGCAGCTTGTTGGGCCTTAACTATGGCTACACCTTC,CASSLLGLNYGYTF
once,TRBJ1-2,NA,TRBV5-4,TGTGCCAGCAGCTTGTTTCAGAGGGAGGGTGGCTACACCTTC,CASSLFQREGGYTF
NA,TRBJ2-7,TRBD2,TRBV15,TGTGCCACCAGCACGAGGACTAGCGGGAGCGGCGAGCAGTACTTC,CATSTRTSGSGEQYF
NA,TRBJ2-3,NA,TRBV11-2,TGTGCCAGCAGCTTAGGATCGGCAGGAAACACAGATACGCAGTATTTT,CASSLGSAGNTDTQYF
NA,TRBJ1-5,TRBD1,TRBV19,TGTGCCAGTAGCAAAACCGGGACAGGGATTCAGCCCCAGCATTTT,CASSKTGTGIQPQHF
NA,TRBJ2-1,NA,TRBV2,TGTGCCTCAACGTGGCGGAATGAGCAGTTCTTC,CASTWRNEQFF
NA,TRBJ1-1,NA,TRBV11-1,TGTGCCAGCAGGCAGACGGTGAACACTGAAGCTTTCTTT,CASRQTVNTEAFF